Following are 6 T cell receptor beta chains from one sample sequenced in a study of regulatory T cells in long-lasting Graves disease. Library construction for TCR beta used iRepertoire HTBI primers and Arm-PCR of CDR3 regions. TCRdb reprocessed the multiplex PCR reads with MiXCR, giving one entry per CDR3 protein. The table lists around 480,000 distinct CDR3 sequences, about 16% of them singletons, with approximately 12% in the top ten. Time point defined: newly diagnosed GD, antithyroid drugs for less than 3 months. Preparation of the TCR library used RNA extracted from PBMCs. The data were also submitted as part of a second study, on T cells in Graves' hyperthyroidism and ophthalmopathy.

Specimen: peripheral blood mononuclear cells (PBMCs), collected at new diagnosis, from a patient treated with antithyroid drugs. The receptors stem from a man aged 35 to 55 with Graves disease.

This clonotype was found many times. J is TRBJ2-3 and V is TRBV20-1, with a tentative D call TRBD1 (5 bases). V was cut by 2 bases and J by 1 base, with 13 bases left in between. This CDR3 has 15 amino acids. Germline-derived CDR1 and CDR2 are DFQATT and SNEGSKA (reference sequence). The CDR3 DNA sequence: TGCAGTGCTAGATTTGGCAGGGTGGGCACAGATACGCAGTATTTT. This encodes CSARFGRVGTDTQYF.

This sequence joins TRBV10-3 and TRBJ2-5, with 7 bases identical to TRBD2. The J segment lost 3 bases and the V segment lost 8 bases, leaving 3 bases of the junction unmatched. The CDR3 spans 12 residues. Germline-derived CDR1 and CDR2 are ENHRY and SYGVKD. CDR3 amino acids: CAIAGREETQYF. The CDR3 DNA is TGTGCCATCGCAGGGAGGGAAGAGACCCAGTACTTC.

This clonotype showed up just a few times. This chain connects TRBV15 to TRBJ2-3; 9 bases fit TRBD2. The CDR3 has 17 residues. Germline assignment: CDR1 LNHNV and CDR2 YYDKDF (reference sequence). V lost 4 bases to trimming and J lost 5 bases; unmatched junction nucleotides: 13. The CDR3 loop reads CATSKRGREGPGDTQYF. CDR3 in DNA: TGTGCCACCAGCAAAAGAGGGCGGGAGGGCCCAGGAGATACGCAGTATTTT. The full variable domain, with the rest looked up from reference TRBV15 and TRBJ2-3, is DAMVIQNPRYQVTQFGKPVTLSCSQTLNHNVMYWYQQKSSQAPKLLFHYYDKDFNNEADTPDNFQSRRPNTSFCFLDIRSPGLGDTAMYLCATSKRGREGPGDTQYFGPGTRLTVL.

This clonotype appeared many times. This CDR3 reads CASSLTGAVDSPLHF. CDR3 bases: TGTGCCAGCAGCTTAACCGGTGCGGTTGATTCACCCCTCCACTTT. This sequence joins TRBV7-3 and TRBJ1-6; D remains unclear. Germline loops: CDR1 SGHTA, CDR2 FQGTGA. The CDR3 runs 15 residues. Trimming cost V 0 bases and J 8 bases, with 11 bases left between them.

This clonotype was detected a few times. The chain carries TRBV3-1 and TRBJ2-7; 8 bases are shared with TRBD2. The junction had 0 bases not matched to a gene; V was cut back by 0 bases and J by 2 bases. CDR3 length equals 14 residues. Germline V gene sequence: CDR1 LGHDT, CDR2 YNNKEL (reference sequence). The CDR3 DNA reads TGTGCCAGCAGCCAAGAGGGACTAGCCTACGAGCAGTACTTC. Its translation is CASSQEGLAYEQYF.

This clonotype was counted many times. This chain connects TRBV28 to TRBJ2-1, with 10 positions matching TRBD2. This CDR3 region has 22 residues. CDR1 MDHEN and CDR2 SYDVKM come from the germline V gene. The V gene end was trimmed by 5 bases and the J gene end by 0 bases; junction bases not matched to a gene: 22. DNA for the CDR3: TGTGCCAGCAGTCGCTCGAGAGGGGGTAGTCTAGCGGGAGACAGCTCCTACAATGAGCAGTTCTTC. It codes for CASSRSRGGSLAGDSSYNEQFF.